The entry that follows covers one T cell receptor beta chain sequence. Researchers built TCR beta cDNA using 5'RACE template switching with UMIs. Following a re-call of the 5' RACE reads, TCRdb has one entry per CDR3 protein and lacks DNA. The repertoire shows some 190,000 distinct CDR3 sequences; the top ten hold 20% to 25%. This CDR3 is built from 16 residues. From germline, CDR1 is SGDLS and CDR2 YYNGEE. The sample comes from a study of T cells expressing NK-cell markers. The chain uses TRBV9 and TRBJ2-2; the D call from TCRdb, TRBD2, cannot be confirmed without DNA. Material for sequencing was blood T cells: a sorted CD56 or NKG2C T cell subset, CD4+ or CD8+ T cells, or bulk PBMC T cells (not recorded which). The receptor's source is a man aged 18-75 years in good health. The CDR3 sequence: CASSAHSGGRTGELFF.